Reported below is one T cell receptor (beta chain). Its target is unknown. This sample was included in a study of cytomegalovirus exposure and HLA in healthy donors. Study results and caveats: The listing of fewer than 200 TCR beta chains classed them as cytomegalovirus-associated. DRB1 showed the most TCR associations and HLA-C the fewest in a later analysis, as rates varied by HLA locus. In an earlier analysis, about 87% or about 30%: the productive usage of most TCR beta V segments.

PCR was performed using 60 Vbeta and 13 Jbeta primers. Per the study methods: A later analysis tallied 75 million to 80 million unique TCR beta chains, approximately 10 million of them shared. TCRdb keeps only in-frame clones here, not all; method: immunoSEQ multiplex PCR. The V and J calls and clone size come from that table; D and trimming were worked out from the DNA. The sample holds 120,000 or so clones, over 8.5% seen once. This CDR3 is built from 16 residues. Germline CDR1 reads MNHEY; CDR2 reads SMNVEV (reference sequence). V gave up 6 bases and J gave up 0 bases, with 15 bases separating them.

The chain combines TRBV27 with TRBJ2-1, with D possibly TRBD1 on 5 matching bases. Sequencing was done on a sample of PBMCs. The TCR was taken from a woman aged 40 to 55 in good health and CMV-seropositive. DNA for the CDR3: TGTGCCAGCAGGCCCCCCGACAGCAGCTCCTACAATGAGCAGTTCTTC. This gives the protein CASRPPDSSSYNEQFF.